The subject of this entry is one T cell receptor (beta chain). The data belong to a study of shared T cell receptors in the human thymus. The repertoire was sequenced with immunoSEQ multiplex PCR; TCRdb's copy has only in-frame clones and lacks some. The table includes 720,000 or so clones, 75% to 90% detected once. The germline V gene encodes CDR1 SGHRS and CDR2 YFSETQ. V lost 0 bases to trimming and J lost 10 bases, with 16 bases between them. The CDR3 contains 14 residues. Another study also made use of these data, one on human thymus T cells. As reported in that work: Resected material from corrective heart surgery provided the thymus tissue analysed. Thymic and blood repertoires seemed to favor certain V and J genes.

Sequencing was carried out using thymocytes. This chain uses TRBV5-1 with TRBJ1-1; D gene ambiguous. The receptor was derived from a girl under three years old with a congenital heart defect. The CDR3 DNA reads as TGCGCCAGCAGCTTGGGAGGCGACTCTACGGTAGCTTTCTTT. Amino acids: CASSLGGDSTVAFF.